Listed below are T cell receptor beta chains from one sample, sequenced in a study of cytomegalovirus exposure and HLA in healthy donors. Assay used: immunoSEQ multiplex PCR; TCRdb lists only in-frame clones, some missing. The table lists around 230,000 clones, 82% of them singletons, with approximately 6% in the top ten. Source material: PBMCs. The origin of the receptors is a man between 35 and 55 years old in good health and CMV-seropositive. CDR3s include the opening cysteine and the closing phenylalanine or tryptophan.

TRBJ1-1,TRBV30,CAWSVRAGFSTEAFF
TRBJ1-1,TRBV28,CASSPAGRNTEAFF
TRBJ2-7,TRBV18,CASSLDRSYEQYF
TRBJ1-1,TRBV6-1,CASSETNTEAFF
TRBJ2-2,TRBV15,CASGPHGELFF
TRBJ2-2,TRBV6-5,CASSYWSNTGELFF
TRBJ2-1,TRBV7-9,CASSYPGLAGNEQFF
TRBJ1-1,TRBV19,CASSLHRGEVGTEAFF
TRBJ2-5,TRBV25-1,CASRTFSGRGAEKETQYF
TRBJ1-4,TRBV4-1,CASSPRTPLGGTNEKLFF
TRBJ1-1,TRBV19,CASTGGALNTEAFF
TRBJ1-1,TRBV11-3,CASSPPGKTEAFF
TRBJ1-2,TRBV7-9,CASSLATGFYGYTF
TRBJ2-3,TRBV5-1,CASSFRDTGTDTQYF
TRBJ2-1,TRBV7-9,CASSFERYNEQFF
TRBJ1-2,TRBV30,CAWSVRDRVSSGYTF
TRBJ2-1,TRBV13,CASSLAASGRVDEQFF
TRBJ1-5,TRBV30,CAWSRGINQPQHF
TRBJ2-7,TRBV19,CASSIARAAYEQYF
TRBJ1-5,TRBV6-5,CASSYPSNQPQHF
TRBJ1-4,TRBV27,CASRNRDSKLFF
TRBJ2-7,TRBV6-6,CASSLDRAVYEQYF
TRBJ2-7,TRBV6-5,CASRDTGSHEQYF
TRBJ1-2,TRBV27,CASPRTGVHYGYTF
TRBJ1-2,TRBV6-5,CASSSRWTGLGGYTF
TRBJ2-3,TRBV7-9,CASSLALAGSDTQYF
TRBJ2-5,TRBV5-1,CASSLGGQIEETQYF
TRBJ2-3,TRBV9,CASSLRSTGDSTDTQYF
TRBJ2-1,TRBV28,CASRLGTSGAEQFF
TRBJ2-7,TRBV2,CASSLAGFNVQYF
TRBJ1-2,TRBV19,CATKEPWTGRDGYTF
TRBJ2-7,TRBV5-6,CASSLGQVIGYEQYF
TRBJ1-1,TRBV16,CASSQAGQRNTEAFF
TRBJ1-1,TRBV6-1,CASSEGACEAFF
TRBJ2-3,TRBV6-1,CASSASSGSTDTQYF
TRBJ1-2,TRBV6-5,CASSQGKNYGYTF
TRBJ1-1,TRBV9,CASSVVGQGFTEAFF
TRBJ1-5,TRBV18,CASSETGSRGNQPQHF
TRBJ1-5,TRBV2,CASTEDRGGQPQHF
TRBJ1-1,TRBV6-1,CASSGQGNTEAFF
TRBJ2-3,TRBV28,CASSLFGLAGASDTQYF
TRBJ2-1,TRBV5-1,CASSLVSGRGGEQFF
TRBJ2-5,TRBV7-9,CASSLGAGGSQYF
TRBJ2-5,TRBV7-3,CASSLKGGTRGPETQYF
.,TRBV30,CAWSMGAGEQYF
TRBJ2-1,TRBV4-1,CASSQPGTSRGNEQFF
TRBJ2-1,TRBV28,CASTPGGLGPNEQFF
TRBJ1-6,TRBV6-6,CASSYSSQGNSPLHF
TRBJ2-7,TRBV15,CATSREQGSTYEQYF
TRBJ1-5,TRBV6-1,CASSDWTLGQPQHF
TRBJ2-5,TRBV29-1,CSVVGQGGTQYF
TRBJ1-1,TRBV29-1,CSVEVFSLNTEAFF
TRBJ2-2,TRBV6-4,CASSSTGTKTGELFF